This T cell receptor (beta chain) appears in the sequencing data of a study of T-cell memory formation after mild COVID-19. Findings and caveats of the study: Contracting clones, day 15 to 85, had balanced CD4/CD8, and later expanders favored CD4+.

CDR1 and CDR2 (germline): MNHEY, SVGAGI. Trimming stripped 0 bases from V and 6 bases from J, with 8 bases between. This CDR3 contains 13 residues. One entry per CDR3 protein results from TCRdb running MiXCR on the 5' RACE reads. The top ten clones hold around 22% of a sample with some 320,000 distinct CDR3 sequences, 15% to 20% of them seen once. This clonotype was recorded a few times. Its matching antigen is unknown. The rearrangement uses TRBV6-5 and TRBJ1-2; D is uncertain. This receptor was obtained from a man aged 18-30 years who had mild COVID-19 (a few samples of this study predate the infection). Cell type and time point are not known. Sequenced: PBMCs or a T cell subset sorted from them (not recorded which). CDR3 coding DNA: TGTGCCAGCAGTTACTCGAACGATAATGGCTACACCTTC. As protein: CASSYSNDNGYTF.